This T cell receptor (beta chain) was retrieved from a study of T cell responses to AZD1222 COVID-19 vaccine. Background on the study: Second doses were pooled across both intervals (about 4 or about 12 weeks). General study points: Researchers report vaccine-associated CD4 TCRs spanning spike, with dominance at 160-218 and 743-854. Baseline testing showed seropositivity in only six AZD1222 recipients. Within unmutated variant regions lay the reported targets of nearly half of spike-specific TCRs.

On this clone: Its antigen is not identified.

CDR1 and CDR2 from the germline V gene are KGHSH and LQKENI. V gave up 1 base and J gave up 0 bases, with 4 bases separating them. CDR3 length: 14 residues. The table came from immunoSEQ multiplex PCR; TCRdb's copy has only in-frame clones and leaves some out. The sample contains about 78,000 clones, roughly 87% of which appear only once. This sequence was found in an adult in good health. Sample: peripheral blood, taken on day 0 of AZD1222 vaccination. The chain links TRBV18 to TRBJ1-5, with unresolved D. The CDR3 DNA is TGTGCCAGCTCACCACTGAATAGCAATCAGCCCCAGCATTTT. Amino acid sequence: CASSPLNSNQPQHF.